Shown below are 5 T cell receptor beta chains from a single sample sequenced in a study of T cells in Graves' hyperthyroidism and ophthalmopathy. TCR beta CDR3 sequences were amplified from RNA transcripts. RT-PCR in the first round (using the HTBI primer set) targeted the TCR CDR3. TCRdb fed the multiplex PCR reads into MiXCR, producing one record per CDR3 protein. The profile covers roughly 580,000 distinct CDR3 sequences, with under 60% appearing a single time and 8.2% taken by the ten largest. Source material: peripheral blood or thyroid tissue (not recorded which). The receptors were gathered from a young woman with Graves' hyperthyroidism.

This clonotype was recorded a few times. V is TRBV20-1 and J is TRBJ2-7; 7 bases map to TRBD2. The V segment lost 4 bases and the J segment 4 bases; nucleotides outside the gene matches: 7. The V gene's germline CDR1 is DFQATT and CDR2 SNEGSKA (reference sequence). The CDR3 spans 13 residues. The CDR3 is CSANEGGQYEQYF. The CDR3 region has the DNA TGCAGTGCTAATGAGGGAGGGCAATACGAGCAGTACTTC.

On this clonotype: A read error is possible here, since a much larger clone lies one base away. This rearrangement joins TRBV11-1 to TRBJ2-7; no clear D. Trimming cost V 5 bases and J 8 bases, with 16 bases left between them. This CDR3 is 13 amino acids long. Germline V gene lookup returns CDR1 SGHAT and CDR2 FQDESV (reference sequence). CDR3 bases: TGTGCCAGCAGCGCCGACCGCCCTGGGCAGCAGTACTTC. Residues: CASSADRPGQQYF.

The gene calls are TRBV7-9 and TRBJ1-2, with unresolved D. Trimming pared 1 base from V and 7 bases from J, leaving 13 bases between. CDR1 and CDR2 from the germline V gene are SEHNR and FQNEAQ (reference sequence). The CDR3 totals 14 residues. The CDR3 DNA is TGTGCCAGCAGCTTAGAACAGCGGGAGACTGGCTACACCTTC. It yields the protein CASSLEQRETGYTF.

Turning to this clonotype: No conserved phenylalanine or tryptophan is present at the end of the CDR3, so a read error is the likely explanation. The V call is TRBV7-6, the J call TRBJ2-5; tentative D call: TRBD2 (5 bases). Germline CDR1 SGHVS, CDR2 FNYEAQ. V lost 2 bases to trimming and J lost 1 base, with 11 bases between them. There are 15 residues in the CDR3. The CDR3, as DNA: TGTGCCAGCAGCTTATGGAGCGGCAGCCAAGAGACCCAGTACCTC. As protein: CASSLWSGSQETQYL.

The chain couples TRBV7-2 to TRBJ1-1; D remains ambiguous. V gave up 5 bases and J gave up 0 bases, with 13 bases separating them. Germline loops: CDR1 SGHTA, CDR2 FQGNSA. The CDR3 is 15 amino acids. The CDR3 nucleotides read TGTGCCAGCAGCCAAACCCAGGCGTTGAACACTGAAGCTTTCTTT. It translates to CASSQTQALNTEAFF.